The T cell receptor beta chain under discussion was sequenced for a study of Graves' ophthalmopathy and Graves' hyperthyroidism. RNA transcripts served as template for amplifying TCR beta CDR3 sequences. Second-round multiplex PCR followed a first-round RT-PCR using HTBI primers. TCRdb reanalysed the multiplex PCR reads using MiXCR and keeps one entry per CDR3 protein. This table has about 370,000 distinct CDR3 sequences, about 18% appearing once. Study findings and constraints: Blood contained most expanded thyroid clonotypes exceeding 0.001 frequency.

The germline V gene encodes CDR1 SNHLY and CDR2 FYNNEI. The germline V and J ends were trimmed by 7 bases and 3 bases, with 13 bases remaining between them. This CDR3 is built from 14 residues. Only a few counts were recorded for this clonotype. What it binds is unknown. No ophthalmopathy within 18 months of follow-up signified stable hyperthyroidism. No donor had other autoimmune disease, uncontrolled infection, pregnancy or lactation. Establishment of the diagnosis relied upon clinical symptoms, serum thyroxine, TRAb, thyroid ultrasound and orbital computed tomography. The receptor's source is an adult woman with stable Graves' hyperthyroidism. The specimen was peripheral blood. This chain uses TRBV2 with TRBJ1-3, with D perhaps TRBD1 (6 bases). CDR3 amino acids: CASTQDSLGNTIYF. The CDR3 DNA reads TGTGCCAGCACCCAGGACAGTCTTGGAAACACCATATATTTT.